This is a list of T cell receptor beta chains from one sample in a study of response to subunit inactivated influenza vaccine. Via MiXCR, TCRdb re-called the RT-PCR reads, giving one row per CDR3 protein. The sample has hundreds of thousands of distinct CDR3 sequences; roughly 12% are singletons. The material was PBMCs from blood, obtained on the day of vaccination. The receptors originated from a man in his forties or fifties who received an inactivated influenza vaccine. Both conserved end residues are trimmed from each CDR3. Fields, in order: V gene, J gene, clone size, CDR3 protein. Rows give clone size only sometimes, using once, few, many, or a class for an expanded clone.

TRBV25-1	TRBJ2-2	-	ASSVQALNTGELF
TRBV5-1	TRBJ2-5	few	ASSLWGARETQY
TRBV6-1	TRBJ2-5	-	ASSALTGWQETQY
TRBV4-2	TRBJ2-3	few	ASSQRAPQRGYTDTQY
TRBV28	TRBJ2-3	-	ASHQGRGLTDTQY
TRBV20-1	TRBJ1-2	-	SASGQKLDGYT
TRBV2	TRBJ2-1	few	ASRGGRYNEQF
TRBV20-1	TRBJ1-6	few	SARQGGHNSPLH
TRBV29-1	TRBJ2-3	many	SVEARDREGTDTQY
TRBV15	TRBJ1-1	few	ATSRKQGGKAF
TRBV18	TRBJ1-4	-	ASSPSGYNEKLF
TRBV20-1	TRBJ2-7	few	SARDLGQSYEQY
TRBV20-1	TRBJ2-6	-	SGWGDAHSGANVLT
TRBV20-1	TRBJ2-7	-	SAREPRGSLSSYEQY
TRBV4-2	TRBJ2-2	-	ASSQDLLRRLAGELF
TRBV7-2	TRBJ2-7	-	ASSRTLGGNYEQY
TRBV15	TRBJ2-5	few	ATSGRLASSETQY
TRBV5-1	TRBJ2-5	-	ASSPAPGLHQETQY
TRBV12-3/TRBV12-4	TRBJ1-5	few	ASRIGAGQPQH
TRBV10-2	TRBJ2-3	few	ASKIGVTGEADTQY
TRBV20-1	TRBJ2-1	few	SASGEGVGSYNEQF
TRBV14	TRBJ2-1	once	ASSHWGLQNEQF
TRBV11-1	TRBJ2-5	-	ASSPLRGELGGEGTQY
TRBV28	TRBJ2-3	-	ASSPGPGAFTDTQY
TRBV5-1	TRBJ1-1	-	ASSMSGGQGNEAF
TRBV7-2	TRBJ2-1	-	ASSLELAGAGNEQF
TRBV28	TRBJ2-1	-	ASSLNSGAEQF
TRBV7-9	TRBJ2-7	-	ASRPLAYEQY
TRBV7-9	TRBJ2-1	few	ASSFERAGFGHPF
TRBV20-1	TRBJ2-7	few	SARDRIGWYEQY
TRBV15	TRBJ2-2	many	ATSRDRGGLVTGELF
TRBV11-2	TRBJ2-1	few	ASREGTSGGSGSYNEQF
TRBV20-1	TRBJ2-3	-	SANSPSSGRITDTQY
TRBV3-1	TRBJ2-7	-	ASSPEGAGGAYEQY
TRBV5-1	TRBJ2-3	few	ASSRTTSGVTDTQY
TRBV5-6	TRBJ2-7	few	ASSFGTEAYEQY
TRBV27	TRBJ2-5	-	ASHRGRGETQY
TRBV29-1	TRBJ2-3	many	SVGTSGSTDTQY
TRBV6-5	TRBJ2-1	few	ASSYGSDTSHNEQF
TRBV7-2	TRBJ1-2	few	ASSGRTGYPYGYT
TRBV20-1	TRBJ1-2	-	SAREGQGTNYGYT
TRBV25-1	TRBJ2-1	few	ASSEFGLAGGSSYNEQF
TRBV7-2	TRBJ2-7	-	ASSLGASGGGEQY